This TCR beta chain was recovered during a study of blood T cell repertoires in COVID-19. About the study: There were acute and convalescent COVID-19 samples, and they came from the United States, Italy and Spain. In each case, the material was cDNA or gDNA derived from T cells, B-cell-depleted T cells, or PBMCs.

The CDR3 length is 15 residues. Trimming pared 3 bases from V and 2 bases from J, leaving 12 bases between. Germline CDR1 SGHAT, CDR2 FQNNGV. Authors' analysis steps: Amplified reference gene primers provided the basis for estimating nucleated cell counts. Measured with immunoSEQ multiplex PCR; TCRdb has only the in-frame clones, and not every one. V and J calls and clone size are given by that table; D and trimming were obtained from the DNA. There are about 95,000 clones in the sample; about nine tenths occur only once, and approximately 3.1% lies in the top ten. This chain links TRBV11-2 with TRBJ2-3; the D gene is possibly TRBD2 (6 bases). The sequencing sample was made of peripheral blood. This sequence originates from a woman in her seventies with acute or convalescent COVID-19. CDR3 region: CASSFTGVTTDTQYF. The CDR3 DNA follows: TGTGCCAGCAGCTTTACGGGAGTGACCACAGATACGCAGTATTTT. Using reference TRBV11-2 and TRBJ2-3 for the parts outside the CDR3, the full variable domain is EAGVAQSPRYKIIEKRQSVAFWCNPISGHATLYWYQQILGQGPKLLIQFQNNGVVDDSQLPKDRFSAERLKGVDSTLKIQPAKLEDSAVYLCASSFTGVTTDTQYFGPGTRLTVL.